These 31 T cell receptor beta chains were sequenced from one sample in a study of T cell changes during pregnancy in multiple sclerosis. Using immunoSEQ multiplex PCR, the repertoire was profiled, and TCRdb retains in-frame clones only, with some absent. The data show fewer than 95,000 clones, with roughly nine tenths seen just once and under 2% held by the top ten. The source was peripheral blood, collected in the first trimester of pregnancy. The receptors were gathered from a female donor in good health, enrolled as a control in a pregnancy study.

This chain joins TRBV7-9 and TRBJ1-4; D is possibly TRBD1 (5 bases). The germline CDR1 and CDR2 sequences are SEHNR and FQNEAQ (reference sequence). CDR3 size: 14 residues. V was pared by 6 bases and J by 7 bases, with 15 bases between. CDR3 region: CASSHPVGGEKLFF. CDR3 nucleotides: TGTGCCAGCAGTCATCCGGTGGGGGGTGAAAAACTGTTTTTT.

The gene calls are TRBV2 and TRBJ2-7; maybe TRBD2 (6 bases). Trimming took off 2 bases at V and 3 bases at J, with 17 bases between the two ends. Germline CDR1 and CDR2: SNHLY and FYNNEI. This CDR3 is built from 16 residues. In DNA form, the CDR3 reads TGTGCCAGCAGTGAAATTTGGGCTAGCGCAATCTACGAGCAGTACTTC. This gives the protein CASSEIWASAIYEQYF.

The chain is built from TRBV25-1 and TRBJ2-5; 9 positions agree with TRBD2. The CDR3 contains 16 residues. CDR1 is MGHDK and CDR2 is SYGVNS in the germline V gene. Trimming at V came to 1 base and at J to 5 bases, leaving 8 bases not matched to a gene. CDR3 loop: CASSEWSLAGRETQYF. DNA of the CDR3: TGTGCCAGCAGTGAATGGAGCCTAGCGGGAAGGGAGACCCAGTACTTC.

The V gene is TRBV29-1, the J gene TRBJ2-7; D not resolved. This CDR3 has 13 residues. Germline CDR1 SQVTM, CDR2 ANQGSEA. V lost 5 bases, J lost 4 bases, and 15 bases lay in between. CDR3: CSVMMNTVYEQYF. In nucleotides, the CDR3 is TGCAGCGTTATGATGAATACGGTTTACGAGCAGTACTTC.

The gene calls are TRBV7-9 and TRBJ2-6; 11 positions match TRBD1. After removal of 5 bases from V and 0 bases from J, the junction contained 6 bases not matched to a gene. Germline V gene sequence: CDR1 SEHNR, CDR2 FQNEAQ (reference sequence). The CDR3 consists of 18 residues. The CDR3 nucleotides are TGTGCCAGCAGCGCCGGGACAGGGGGGTTCTCTGGGGCCAACGTCCTGACTTTC. Its translation is CASSAGTGGFSGANVLTF.

The genes are TRBV19 and TRBJ1-1; 7 nucleotides line up with TRBD1. With V trimmed by 7 bases and J by 3 bases, 5 bases remained unmatched. This CDR3 has 13 amino acids. Germline V lookup: CDR1 LNHDA, CDR2 SQIVND (reference sequence). CDR3: CASTHGTDTEAFF. CDR3 bases: TGTGCCAGTACCCACGGGACAGACACTGAAGCTTTCTTT.

The CDR3 region is CASSDGTSMFF. The CDR3 nucleotides read TGTGCCAGCAGTGACGGGACTAGCATGTTCTTC. The genes are TRBV6-5 and TRBJ2-1; 9 positions agree with TRBD2. J was trimmed by 15 bases and V by 5 bases; bases with no gene match: 5. The CDR3 length is 11 residues. In germline, CDR1 is MNHEY, CDR2 SVGAGI.

The J gene is TRBJ1-1, the V gene TRBV2; D might be TRBD1 (6 bases). V lost 6 bases and J 8 bases, leaving 16 bases between the germline ends. The length of the CDR3 is 13 residues. The germline gives CDR1 SNHLY, CDR2 FYNNEI. CDR3 protein: CASRARTAGEAFF. The CDR3 bases are TGTGCCAGCAGAGCCCGGACAGCCGGCGAAGCTTTCTTT.

The CDR3 spells CASSHGQGYEQYF. The CDR3 DNA reads as TGTGCCAGCAGCCACGGACAGGGCTACGAGCAGTACTTC. The chain employs TRBV14 and TRBJ2-7; 8 bases map to TRBD1. After removal of 3 bases from V and 3 bases from J, the junction contained 1 base not matched to a gene. The CDR3 has 13 residues. Germline V gives CDR1 SGHDN, CDR2 FVKESK.

The rearrangement links TRBV29-1 to TRBJ2-5; TRBD1 aligns across 11 bases. CDR3 size: 13 residues. J was trimmed by 5 bases and V by 8 bases; bases with no gene match: 7. Germline V lookup: CDR1 SQVTM, CDR2 ANQGSEA. The CDR3 protein is CSSRTGGVETQYF. Written as DNA, the CDR3 is TGCAGCTCACGGACAGGGGGCGTGGAGACCCAGTACTTC.

This chain joins TRBV5-4 and TRBJ2-1; 8 nucleotides align to TRBD1. Trimming removed 4 bases from V and 6 bases from J; junction bases left unmatched: 12. The CDR3 contains 16 residues. Germline V gene data show CDR1 as SGHNT and CDR2 as YYREEE (reference sequence). In DNA, the CDR3 is TGTGCCAGCAGCGGTAGCGCAGGGGGCACAGGCAATGAGCAGTTCTTC. It specifies CASSGSAGGTGNEQFF.

The V and J genes are TRBV7-9 and TRBJ2-1, with 7 bases lining up with TRBD2. V shed 4 bases and J 6 bases; nucleotides not matched to a gene: 9. Germline V CDR1 and CDR2: SEHNR, FQNEAQ (reference sequence). The CDR3 covers 15 residues. The CDR3 is CASSSRAGEGNEQFF. In DNA, the CDR3 is TGTGCCAGCAGCTCCAGGGCGGGAGAGGGCAATGAGCAGTTCTTC.

This chain links TRBV19 with TRBJ2-2, with 7 bases lining up with TRBD1. V was pared by 7 bases and J by 4 bases, with 6 bases of the junction left unmatched. Germline-derived CDR1 and CDR2 are LNHDA and SQIVND (reference sequence). The CDR3 is 14 residues long. Written as DNA, the CDR3 is TGTGCCAGTAACCAAGGGACAGCCACCGGGGAGCTGTTTTTT. Protein product: CASNQGTATGELFF.

This clone was counted once. This chain joins TRBV28 and TRBJ2-7, with 7 bases aligning to TRBD1. The CDR3 runs to 14 residues. V lost 7 bases, J lost 1 base, and 7 bases stayed unmatched. Per the germline V gene, CDR1 is MDHEN and CDR2 is SYDVKM. The chain's CDR3 is CASTWGTVSYEQYF. The DNA of the CDR3 is TGTGCCAGCACCTGGGGGACAGTTTCCTACGAGCAGTACTTC.

The CDR3 DNA follows: TGTGCCAGCAGCCTCCGGGACAGGGGTCTCAGGGAAAAACTGTTTTTT. Amino acids: CASSLRDRGLREKLFF. This chain uses TRBV7-9 with TRBJ1-4; 10 nucleotides agree with TRBD1. Germline V gives CDR1 SEHNR, CDR2 FQNEAQ (reference sequence). This CDR3 is built from 16 residues. Germline trimming cut 5 bases from V and 8 bases from J; bases unmatched to any gene: 11.

The chain combines TRBV19 with TRBJ1-3, with D unclear. V was trimmed by 5 bases and J by 7 bases, leaving 15 bases between them. Per the germline V gene, CDR1 is LNHDA and CDR2 is SQIVND (reference sequence). The CDR3 length is 14 residues. Written as DNA, the CDR3 is TGTGCCAGTAGTGTCGGCCTAGTTGGGAACACCATATATTTT. This encodes CASSVGLVGNTIYF.

The chain employs TRBV4-1 and TRBJ2-7; D not certain. The CDR3 has 15 residues. The V end was cut by 3 bases, the J end by 1 base, with 13 bases between. CDR1 is MGHRA, CDR2 YSYEKL, per germline. CDR3 nucleotides: TGCGCCAGCAGCCAGGAGAGGAGAGGTTCCTACGAGCAGTACTTC. Protein sequence: CASSQERRGSYEQYF.

The chain recombines TRBV19 with TRBJ1-1, with D unclear. With 5 bases removed from V and 6 bases from J, the gap between germline ends came to 13 bases. From germline, CDR1 is LNHDA and CDR2 SQIVND (reference sequence). The CDR3 length is 13 residues. CDR3 amino acids: CASSEAKYAEAFF. CDR3 DNA: TGTGCCAGTAGTGAGGCGAAATACGCTGAAGCTTTCTTT.

CDR3 bases: TGTGCCAGTAGACCTAACCCGGGACTAGCGGGACCGTACAATGAGCAGTTCTTC. Amino acids: CASRPNPGLAGPYNEQFF. The V call is TRBV19, the J call TRBJ2-1; 13 bases match TRBD2. CDR3 length: 18 residues. The trim removed 6 bases at V and 4 bases at J, leaving 12 bases unmatched. Germline CDR1 reads LNHDA; CDR2 reads SQIVND (reference sequence).

The rearrangement joins TRBV21-1 to TRBJ2-5; TRBD2 is the table's D call and was not checked against the DNA. TRBV21-1 is a recognized pseudogene. The CDR3 consists of 18 residues. The CDR3 reads CASSPRKEGRAGGETQYF. DNA for the CDR3: TGTGCCAGCAGCCCACGGAAGGAGGGGAGGGCCGGAGGGGAGACCCAGTACTTC.

The J gene is TRBJ1-6, the V gene TRBV6-5; D gene unclear. The length of the CDR3 is 15 residues. Trimming pared 2 bases from V and 0 bases from J, leaving 5 bases between. Germline V gene data show CDR1 as MNHEY and CDR2 as SVGAGI. This CDR3 is CASSYTSSYNSPLHF. In nucleotides, the CDR3 is TGTGCCAGCAGTTACACTTCCTCCTATAATTCACCCCTCCACTTT.

This clone was found once. The chain employs TRBV19 and TRBJ1-2; D perhaps matches TRBD1 (6 bases). V dropped 5 bases and J dropped 7 bases, with 14 bases sitting between them. This CDR3 region has 13 residues. Germline V gene data show CDR1 as LNHDA and CDR2 as SQIVND (reference sequence). This chain's CDR3 is CASSVDRFSGYTF. The DNA of the CDR3 is TGTGCCAGTAGTGTCGACAGGTTCAGTGGCTACACCTTC.

This rearrangement joins TRBV20-1 to TRBJ2-7; no firm D call. V was shortened by 2 bases and J by 3 bases, with 5 bases between the two germline ends. CDR1 and CDR2 from the germline V gene are DFQATT and SNEGSKA (reference sequence). This CDR3 has 11 amino acids. The CDR3 here is CSARPDYEQYF. The CDR3 coding sequence is TGCAGTGCTAGACCAGACTACGAGCAGTACTTC.

In nucleotides, the CDR3 is TGTGCCACCGGCCATCCGGACTTCGGGTGGTTCTTC. This translates into CATGHPDFGWFF. The gene calls are TRBV2 and TRBJ2-1; a weak D match, TRBD2 (5 bases). Germline CDR1 is SNHLY and CDR2 is FYNNEI. The CDR3 spans 12 residues. V lost 10 bases and J 15 bases, leaving 22 bases between the germline ends.

The genes are TRBV7-9 and TRBJ2-7; 9 nucleotides line up with TRBD1. This CDR3 spans 17 amino acids. Germline V gene lookup returns CDR1 SEHNR and CDR2 FQNEAQ (reference sequence). Trimming took 3 bases from V and 4 from J; bases not matched to a gene: 13. The CDR3 here is CASSFGWRGQGPYEQYF. As DNA, the CDR3 is TGTGCCAGCAGCTTTGGGTGGCGGGGACAGGGCCCTTACGAGCAGTACTTC.

The table lists this clone with a few counts. This CDR3 reads CASSLGQGDGNTIYF. The CDR3, as DNA: TGCGCCAGCAGCTTGGGACAGGGGGACGGAAACACCATATATTTT. The chain couples TRBV5-1 to TRBJ1-3; 9 bases are shared with TRBD1. Germline CDR1 reads SGHRS; CDR2 reads YFSETQ. The CDR3 loop spans 15 amino acids. V shed 0 bases and J 4 bases; nucleotides not matched to a gene: 2.

A single count supports this clone. As the CDR3 is not closed by the conserved phenylalanine or tryptophan, this likely results from a read error. No DNA is shown, since the ends of the CDR3 on it are uncertain; the CDR3 is the one TCRdb lists. The chain has TRBV4-1 and TRBJ2-3; the table's D call, TRBD2, was not checked against the DNA. The CDR3 numbers 10 amino acids, ends counted. In germline, CDR1 is MGHRA, CDR2 YSYEKL. The CDR3: CASSHLRGAC.

The chain combines TRBV2 with TRBJ2-1; 9 bases are shared with TRBD1. The ends lost 8 bases at V and 2 bases at J; junction bases unmatched: 4. Germline loops: CDR1 SNHLY, CDR2 FYNNEI. The CDR3 is 14 amino acids. This CDR3 reads CASGDRAAYNEQFF. The CDR3 DNA is TGTGCCAGCGGGGACAGGGCGGCCTACAATGAGCAGTTCTTC.

The chain employs TRBV19 and TRBJ1-1, with D possibly being TRBD1 (5 bases). The CDR3 is made up of 13 amino acids. Trimming removed 1 base at V and 6 bases at J, with 9 bases between. CDR1 and CDR2 from the germline V gene are LNHDA and SQIVND (reference sequence). CDR3 sequence reads: CASSIGRGAEAFF. The DNA for the CDR3 is TGTGCCAGTAGTATAGGGAGGGGCGCTGAAGCTTTCTTT.

This chain uses TRBV4-1 with TRBJ2-7; TRBD1 agrees at 8 bases. The CDR3 sequence is 17 residues long. J was trimmed by 0 bases and V by 2 bases; bases with no gene match: 9. CDR1 and CDR2 from the germline V gene are MGHRA and YSYEKL. In nucleotides, the CDR3 is TGCGCCAGCAGCCAACCAGGGGGGACAGGATACTCCTACGAGCAGTACTTC. This gives the protein CASSQPGGTGYSYEQYF.

The V gene is TRBV5-1, the J gene TRBJ2-2; D ambiguous. The V gene lost 3 bases and the J gene lost 0 bases, with 27 bases spanning the gap. The CDR3 has 21 amino acids. CDR1 is SGHRS, CDR2 YFSETQ, per germline. The CDR3 loop is CASSSQPMQVNIRANTGELFF. Written as DNA, the CDR3 is TGCGCCAGCAGCTCCCAGCCGATGCAAGTTAATATTCGGGCGAACACCGGGGAGCTGTTTTTT.